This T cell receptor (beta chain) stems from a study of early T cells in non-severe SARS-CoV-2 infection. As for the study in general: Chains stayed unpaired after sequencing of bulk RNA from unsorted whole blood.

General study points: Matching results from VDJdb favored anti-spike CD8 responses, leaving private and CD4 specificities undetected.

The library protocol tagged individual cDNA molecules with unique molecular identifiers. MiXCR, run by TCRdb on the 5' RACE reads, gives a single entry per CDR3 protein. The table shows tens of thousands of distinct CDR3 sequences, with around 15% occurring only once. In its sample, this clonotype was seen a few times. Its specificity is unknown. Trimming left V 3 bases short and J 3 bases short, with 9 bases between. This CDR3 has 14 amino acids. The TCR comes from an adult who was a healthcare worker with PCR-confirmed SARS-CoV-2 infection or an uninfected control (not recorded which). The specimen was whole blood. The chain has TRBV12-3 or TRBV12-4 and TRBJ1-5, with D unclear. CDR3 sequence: CASSFRGLNQPQHF. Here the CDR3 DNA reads TGTGCCAGCAGTTTTCGGGGTCTCAATCAGCCCCAGCATTTT.